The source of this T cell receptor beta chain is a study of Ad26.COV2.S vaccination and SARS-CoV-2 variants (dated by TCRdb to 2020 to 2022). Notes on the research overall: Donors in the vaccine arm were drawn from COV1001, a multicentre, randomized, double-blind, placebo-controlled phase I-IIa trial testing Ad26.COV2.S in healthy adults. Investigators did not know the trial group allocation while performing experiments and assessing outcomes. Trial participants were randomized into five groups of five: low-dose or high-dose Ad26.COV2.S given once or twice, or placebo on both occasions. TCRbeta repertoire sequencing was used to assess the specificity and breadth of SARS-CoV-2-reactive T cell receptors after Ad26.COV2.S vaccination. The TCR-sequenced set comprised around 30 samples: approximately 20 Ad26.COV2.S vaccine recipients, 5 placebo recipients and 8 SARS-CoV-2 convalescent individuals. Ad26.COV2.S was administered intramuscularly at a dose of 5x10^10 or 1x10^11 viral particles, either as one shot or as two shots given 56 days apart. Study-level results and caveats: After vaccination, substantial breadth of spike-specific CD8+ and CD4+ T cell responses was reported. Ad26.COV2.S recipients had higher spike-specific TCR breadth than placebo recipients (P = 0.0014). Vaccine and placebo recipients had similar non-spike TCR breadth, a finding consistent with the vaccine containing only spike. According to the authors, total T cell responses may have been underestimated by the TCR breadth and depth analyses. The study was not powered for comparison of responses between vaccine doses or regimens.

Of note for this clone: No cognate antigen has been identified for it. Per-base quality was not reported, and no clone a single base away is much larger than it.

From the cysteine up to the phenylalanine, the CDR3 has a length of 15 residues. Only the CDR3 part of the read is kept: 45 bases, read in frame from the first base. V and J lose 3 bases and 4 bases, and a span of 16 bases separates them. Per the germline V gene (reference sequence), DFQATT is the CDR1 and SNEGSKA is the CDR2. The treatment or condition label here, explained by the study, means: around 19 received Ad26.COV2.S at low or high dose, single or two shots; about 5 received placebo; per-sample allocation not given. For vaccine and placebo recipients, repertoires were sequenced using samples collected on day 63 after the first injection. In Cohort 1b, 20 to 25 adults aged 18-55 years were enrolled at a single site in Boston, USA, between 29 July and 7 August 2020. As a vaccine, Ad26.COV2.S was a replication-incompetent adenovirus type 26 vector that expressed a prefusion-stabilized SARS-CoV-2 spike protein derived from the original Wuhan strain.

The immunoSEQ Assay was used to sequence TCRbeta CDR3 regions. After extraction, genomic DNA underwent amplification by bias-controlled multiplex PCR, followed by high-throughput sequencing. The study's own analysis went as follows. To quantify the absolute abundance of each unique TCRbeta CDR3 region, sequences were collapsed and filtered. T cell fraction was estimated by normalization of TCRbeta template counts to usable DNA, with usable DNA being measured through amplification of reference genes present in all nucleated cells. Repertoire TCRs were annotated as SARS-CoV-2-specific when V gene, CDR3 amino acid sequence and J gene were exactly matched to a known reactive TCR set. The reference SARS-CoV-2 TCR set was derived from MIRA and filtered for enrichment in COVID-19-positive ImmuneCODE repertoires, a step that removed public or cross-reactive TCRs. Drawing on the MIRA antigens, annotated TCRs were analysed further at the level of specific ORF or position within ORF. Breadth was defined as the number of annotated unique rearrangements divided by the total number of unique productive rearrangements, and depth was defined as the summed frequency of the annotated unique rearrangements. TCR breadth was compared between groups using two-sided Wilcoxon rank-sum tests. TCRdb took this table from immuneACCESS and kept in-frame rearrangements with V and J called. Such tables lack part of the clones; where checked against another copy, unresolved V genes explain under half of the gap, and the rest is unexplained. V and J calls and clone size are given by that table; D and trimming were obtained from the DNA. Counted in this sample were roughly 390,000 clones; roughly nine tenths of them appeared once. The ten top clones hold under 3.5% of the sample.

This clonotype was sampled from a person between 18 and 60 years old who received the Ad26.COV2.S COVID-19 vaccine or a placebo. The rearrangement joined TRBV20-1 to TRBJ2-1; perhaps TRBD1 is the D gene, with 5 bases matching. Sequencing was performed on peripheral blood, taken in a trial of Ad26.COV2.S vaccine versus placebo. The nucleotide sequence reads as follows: TGCAGTGCTAGTTCGACAGACAAAGGATACAATGAGCAGTTCTTC. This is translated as CSASSTDKGYNEQFF.